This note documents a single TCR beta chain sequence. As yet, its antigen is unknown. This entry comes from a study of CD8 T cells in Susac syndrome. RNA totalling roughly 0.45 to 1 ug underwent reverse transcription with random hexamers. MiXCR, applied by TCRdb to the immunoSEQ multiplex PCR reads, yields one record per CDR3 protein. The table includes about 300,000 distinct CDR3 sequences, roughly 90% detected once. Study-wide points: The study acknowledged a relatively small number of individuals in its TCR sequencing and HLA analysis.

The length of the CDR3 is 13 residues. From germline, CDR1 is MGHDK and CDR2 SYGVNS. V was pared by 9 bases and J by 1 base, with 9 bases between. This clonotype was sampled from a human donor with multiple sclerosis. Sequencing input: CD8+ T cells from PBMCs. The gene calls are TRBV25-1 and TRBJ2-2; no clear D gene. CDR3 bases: TGTGCCAGTGCCTGGAGGAACACCGGGGAGCTGTTTTTT. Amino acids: CASAWRNTGELFF.